This T cell receptor (beta chain) comes out of a study of shared clonotypes between healthy human individuals. Study information: Per donor, three plates held CD4 naive cells, three held CD4 memory, two held CD8 naive and one held CD8 memory.

Libraries were prepared by immunoSEQ multiplex PCR; TCRdb keeps only in-frame clonotypes and omits some of them. The table shows 950,000 to 1,100,000 clones, with about 76% occurring only once. Division of CD4+ cells produced a CD45RA+ naive subset and a CD45RA-negative memory subset. The CDR3 contains 15 residues. Trimming removed 0 bases at V and 4 bases at J, with 12 bases between. Germline V gene sequence: CDR1 MNHEY, CDR2 SVGAGI. The sequencing sample was made of memory CD4+ T cells sorted from blood. The subset denotes: CD45RA-negative fraction. The TCR originated in a man younger than 30 in good health. The chain couples TRBV6-5 to TRBJ2-5; a weak D match, TRBD2 (6 bases). CDR3 DNA sequence: TGTGCCAGCAGTTACTCATCGGGAGTGGCAGAGACCCAGTACTTC. It specifies CASSYSSGVAETQYF.